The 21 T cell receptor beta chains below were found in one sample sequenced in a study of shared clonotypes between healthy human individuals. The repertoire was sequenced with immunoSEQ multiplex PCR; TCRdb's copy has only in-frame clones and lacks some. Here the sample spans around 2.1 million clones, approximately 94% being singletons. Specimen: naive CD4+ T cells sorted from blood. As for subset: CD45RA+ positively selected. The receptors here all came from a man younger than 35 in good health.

CDR3 sequence (DNA): TGTGCCATCAGTGATGGTTACATCGCTGAAGCTTTCTTT. Its protein product is CAISDGYIAEAFF. This rearrangement joins TRBV10-3 to TRBJ1-1; D uncertain. From germline, CDR1 is ENHRY and CDR2 SYGVKD. V lost 3 bases and J lost 6, with 11 bases in between. The CDR3 spans 13 residues.

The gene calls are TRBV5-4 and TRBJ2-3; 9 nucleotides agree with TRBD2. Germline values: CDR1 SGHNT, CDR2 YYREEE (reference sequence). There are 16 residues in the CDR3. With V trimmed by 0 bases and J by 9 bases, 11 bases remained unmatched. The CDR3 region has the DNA TGTGCCAGCAGCTTGGAAGCGGGAGGAGTTGTAAGGACGCAGTATTTT. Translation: CASSLEAGGVVRTQYF.

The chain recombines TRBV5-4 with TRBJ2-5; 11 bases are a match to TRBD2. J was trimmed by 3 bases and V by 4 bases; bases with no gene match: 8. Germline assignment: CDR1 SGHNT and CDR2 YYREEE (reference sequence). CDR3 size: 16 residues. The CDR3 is CASSEGTSGGKETQYF. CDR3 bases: TGTGCCAGCAGCGAGGGGACTAGCGGAGGAAAAGAGACCCAGTACTTC.

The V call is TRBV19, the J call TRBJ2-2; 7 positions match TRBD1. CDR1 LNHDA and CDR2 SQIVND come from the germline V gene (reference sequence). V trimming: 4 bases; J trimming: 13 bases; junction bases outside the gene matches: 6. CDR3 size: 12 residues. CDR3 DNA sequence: TGTGCCAGTAGTACCCCGACAGGGTGGCTGTTTTTT. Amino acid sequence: CASSTPTGWLFF. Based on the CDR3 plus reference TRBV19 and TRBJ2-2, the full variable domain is DGGITQSPKYLFRKEGQNVTLSCEQNLNHDAMYWYRQDPGQGLRLIYYSQIVNDFQKGDIAEGYSVSREKKESFPLTVTSAQKNPTAFYLCASSTPTGWLFFGEGSRLTVL.

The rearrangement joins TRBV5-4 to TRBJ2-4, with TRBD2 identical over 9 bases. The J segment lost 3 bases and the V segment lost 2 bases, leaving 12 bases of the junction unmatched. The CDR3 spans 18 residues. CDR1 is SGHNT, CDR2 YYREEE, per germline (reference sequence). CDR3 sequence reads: CASSFSSMLAGNKNIQYF. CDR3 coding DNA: TGTGCCAGCAGCTTTAGTTCTATGCTAGCGGGGAACAAAAACATTCAGTACTTC.

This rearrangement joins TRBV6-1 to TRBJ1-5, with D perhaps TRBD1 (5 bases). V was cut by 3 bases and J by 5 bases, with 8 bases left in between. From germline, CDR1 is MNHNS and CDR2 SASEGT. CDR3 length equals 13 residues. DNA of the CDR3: TGTGCCAGCAGTGATACAGGCCATCAGCCCCAGCATTTT. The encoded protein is CASSDTGHQPQHF.

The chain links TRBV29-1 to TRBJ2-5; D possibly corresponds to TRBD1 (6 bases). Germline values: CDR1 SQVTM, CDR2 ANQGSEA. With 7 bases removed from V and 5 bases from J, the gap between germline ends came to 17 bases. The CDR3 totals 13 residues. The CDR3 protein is CSGYTGPGETQYF. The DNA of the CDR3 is TGCAGCGGCTATACAGGGCCGGGGGAGACCCAGTACTTC.

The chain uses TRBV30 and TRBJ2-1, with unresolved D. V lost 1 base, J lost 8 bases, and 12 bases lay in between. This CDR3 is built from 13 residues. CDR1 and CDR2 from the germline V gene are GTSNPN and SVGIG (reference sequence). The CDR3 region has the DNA TGTGCCTGGAGTGGTACGACCCGCGATGAGCAGTTCTTC. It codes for CAWSGTTRDEQFF.

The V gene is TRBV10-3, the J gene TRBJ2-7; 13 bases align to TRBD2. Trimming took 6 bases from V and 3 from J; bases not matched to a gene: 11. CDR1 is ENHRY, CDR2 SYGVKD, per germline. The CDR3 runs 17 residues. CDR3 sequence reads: CAISPGTSGAKFYEQYF. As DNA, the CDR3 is TGTGCCATCAGCCCCGGGACTAGCGGGGCAAAATTCTACGAGCAGTACTTC.

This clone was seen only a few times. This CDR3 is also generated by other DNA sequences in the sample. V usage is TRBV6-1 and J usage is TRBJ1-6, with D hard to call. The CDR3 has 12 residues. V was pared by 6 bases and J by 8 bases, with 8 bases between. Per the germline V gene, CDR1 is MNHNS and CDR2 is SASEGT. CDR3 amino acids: CASSEVDSPLHF. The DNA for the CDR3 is TGTGCCAGCAGCGAGGTGGATTCACCCCTCCACTTT.

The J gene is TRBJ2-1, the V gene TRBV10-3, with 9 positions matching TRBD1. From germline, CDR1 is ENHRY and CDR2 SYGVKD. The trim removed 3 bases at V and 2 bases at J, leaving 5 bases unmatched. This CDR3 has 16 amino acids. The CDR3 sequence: CAISDRDRAPYNEQFF. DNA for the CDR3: TGTGCCATCAGTGATCGGGACAGGGCCCCCTACAATGAGCAGTTCTTC.

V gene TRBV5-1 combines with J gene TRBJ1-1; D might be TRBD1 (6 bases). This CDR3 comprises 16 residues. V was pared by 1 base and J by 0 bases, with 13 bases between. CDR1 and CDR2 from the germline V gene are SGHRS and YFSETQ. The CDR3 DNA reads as TGCGCCAGCAGCTTGCGACCAGGGGCGATGAACACTGAAGCTTTCTTT. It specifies CASSLRPGAMNTEAFF.

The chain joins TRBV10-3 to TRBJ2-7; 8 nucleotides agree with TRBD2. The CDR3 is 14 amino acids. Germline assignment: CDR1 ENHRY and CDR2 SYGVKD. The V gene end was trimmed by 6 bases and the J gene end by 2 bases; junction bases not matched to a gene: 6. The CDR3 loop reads CAISLSGTTYEQYF. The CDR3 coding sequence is TGTGCCATCAGCCTTAGCGGGACGACCTACGAGCAGTACTTC.

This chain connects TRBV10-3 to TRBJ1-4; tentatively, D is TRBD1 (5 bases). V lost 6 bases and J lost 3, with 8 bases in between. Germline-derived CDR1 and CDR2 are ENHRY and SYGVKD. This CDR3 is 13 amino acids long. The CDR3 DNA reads TGTGCCATCAGGGAGGGGTCTAATGAAAAACTGTTTTTT. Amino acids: CAIREGSNEKLFF.

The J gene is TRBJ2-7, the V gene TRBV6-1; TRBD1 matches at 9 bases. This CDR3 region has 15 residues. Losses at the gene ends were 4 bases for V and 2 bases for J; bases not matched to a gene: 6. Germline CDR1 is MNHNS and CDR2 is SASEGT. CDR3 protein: CASSVGQGSAYEQYF. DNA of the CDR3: TGTGCCAGCAGTGTGGGACAGGGTTCGGCCTACGAGCAGTACTTC.

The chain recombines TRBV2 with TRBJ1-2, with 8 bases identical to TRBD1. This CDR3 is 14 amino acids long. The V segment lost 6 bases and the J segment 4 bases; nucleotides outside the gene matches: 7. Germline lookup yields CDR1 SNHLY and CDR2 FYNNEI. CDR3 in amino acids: CASRGTGDLYGYTF. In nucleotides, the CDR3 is TGTGCCAGCAGGGGGACAGGTGATCTCTATGGCTACACCTTC.

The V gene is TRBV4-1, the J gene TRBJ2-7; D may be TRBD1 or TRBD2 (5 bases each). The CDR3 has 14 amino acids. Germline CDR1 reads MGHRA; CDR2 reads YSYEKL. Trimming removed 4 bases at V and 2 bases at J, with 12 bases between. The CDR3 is CASSLRDGAYEQYF. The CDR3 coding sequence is TGCGCCAGCAGCCTTAGGGACGGAGCCTACGAGCAGTACTTC.

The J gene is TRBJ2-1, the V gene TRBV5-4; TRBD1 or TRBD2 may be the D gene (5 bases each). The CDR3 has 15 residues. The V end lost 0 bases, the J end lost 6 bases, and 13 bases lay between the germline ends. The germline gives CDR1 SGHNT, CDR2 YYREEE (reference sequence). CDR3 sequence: CASSLAGPSVNEQFF. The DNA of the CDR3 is TGTGCCAGCAGCTTGGCGGGGCCCTCCGTCAATGAGCAGTTCTTC.

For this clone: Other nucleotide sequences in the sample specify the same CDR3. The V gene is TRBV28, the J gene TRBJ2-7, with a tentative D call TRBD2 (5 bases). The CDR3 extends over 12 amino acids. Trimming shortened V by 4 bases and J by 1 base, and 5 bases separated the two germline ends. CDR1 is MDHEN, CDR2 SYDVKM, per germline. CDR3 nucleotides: TGTGCCAGCAGTTCGGGATCCTACGAGCAGTACTTC. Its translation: CASSSGSYEQYF. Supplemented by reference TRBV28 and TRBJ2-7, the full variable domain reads DVKVTQSSRYLVKRTGEKVFLECVQDMDHENMFWYRQDPGLGLRLIYFSYDVKMKEKGDIPEGYSVSREKKERFSLILESASTNQTSMYLCASSSGSYEQYFGPGTRLTVT.

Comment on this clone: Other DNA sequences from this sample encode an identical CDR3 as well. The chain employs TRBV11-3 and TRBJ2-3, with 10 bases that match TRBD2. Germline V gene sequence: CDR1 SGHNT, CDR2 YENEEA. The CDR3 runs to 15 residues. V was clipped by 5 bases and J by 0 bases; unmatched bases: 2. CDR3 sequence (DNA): TGTGCCAGCAGCCGTAGCGGGGGGAGCACAGATACGCAGTATTTT. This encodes CASSRSGGSTDTQYF.

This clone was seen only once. The CDR3 nucleotides read TGTGCCAGCAGTGACCGTTTCAATGAGCAGTTCTTC. Translation: CASSDRFNEQFF. The gene calls are TRBV6-5 and TRBJ2-1; no clear D gene. Germline-derived CDR1 and CDR2 are MNHEY and SVGAGI. V lost 5 bases and J lost 6, with 8 bases in between. This CDR3 is built from 12 residues.